One T cell receptor beta chain is described in this entry. Antigen specificity is unknown. The sample carries other DNA sequences with the same CDR3. These data belong to a study of cytomegalovirus exposure and HLA in healthy donors. Notes on the study in general: The TCR clusters that emerged in the first cohort tended, a later analysis found, to co-occur in the approximately 120 validation repertoires. The study flagged some 170 TCR beta chains as cytomegalovirus-associated. Usually a TCR sequence was rare, but some public TCRs were found in many donors.

While the first cohort had 700 or so subjects, the donors belonged to the separate validation cohort of over a hundred subjects. The table came from immunoSEQ multiplex PCR; TCRdb's copy has only in-frame clones and leaves some out. The sample lists about 150,000 clones; about 88% were seen once. Specimen: PBMCs. This clonotype was obtained from a man aged 18 to 30 in good health and CMV-seropositive.

CDR3 region: CASSVGRSSYEQYF. CDR3 DNA: TGTGCCAGCAGCGTAGGCAGGTCCTCCTACGAGCAGTACTTC. The chain is built from TRBV9 and TRBJ2-7; the D is unclear. Germline lookup yields CDR1 SGDLS and CDR2 YYNGEE. Deletions cut 0 bases from V and 0 bases from J, with 7 bases between. The CDR3 loop spans 14 amino acids.